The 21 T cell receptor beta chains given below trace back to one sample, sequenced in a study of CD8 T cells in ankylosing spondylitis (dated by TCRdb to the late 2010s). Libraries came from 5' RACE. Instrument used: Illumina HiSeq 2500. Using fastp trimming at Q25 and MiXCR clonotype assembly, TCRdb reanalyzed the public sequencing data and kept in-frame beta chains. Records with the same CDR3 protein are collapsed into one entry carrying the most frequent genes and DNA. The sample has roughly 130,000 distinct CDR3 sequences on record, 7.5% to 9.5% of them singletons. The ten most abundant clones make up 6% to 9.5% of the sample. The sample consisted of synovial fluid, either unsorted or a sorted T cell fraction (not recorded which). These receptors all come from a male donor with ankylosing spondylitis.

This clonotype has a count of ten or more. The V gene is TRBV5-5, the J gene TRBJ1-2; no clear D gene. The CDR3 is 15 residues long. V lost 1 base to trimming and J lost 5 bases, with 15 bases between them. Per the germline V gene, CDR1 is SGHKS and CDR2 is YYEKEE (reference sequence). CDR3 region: CASSLFLGRDYGYTF. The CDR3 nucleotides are TGTGCCAGCAGCTTGTTCCTTGGGAGGGATTATGGCTACACCTTC.

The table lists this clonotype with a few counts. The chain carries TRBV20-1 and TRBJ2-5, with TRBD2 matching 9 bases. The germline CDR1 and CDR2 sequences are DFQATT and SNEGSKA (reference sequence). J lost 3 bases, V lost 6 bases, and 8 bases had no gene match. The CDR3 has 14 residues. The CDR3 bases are TGCAGTGCGTCCCAGCGGGGGGTTAAAGAGACCCAGTACTTC. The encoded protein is CSASQRGVKETQYF.

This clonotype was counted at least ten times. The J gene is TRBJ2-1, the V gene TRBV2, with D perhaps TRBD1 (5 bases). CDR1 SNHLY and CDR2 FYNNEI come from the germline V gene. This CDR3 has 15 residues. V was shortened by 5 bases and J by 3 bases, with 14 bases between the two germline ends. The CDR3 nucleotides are TGTGCCAGCAGTCGGTGGCAGGGAAGCTACAATGAGCAGTTCTTC. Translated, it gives CASSRWQGSYNEQFF.

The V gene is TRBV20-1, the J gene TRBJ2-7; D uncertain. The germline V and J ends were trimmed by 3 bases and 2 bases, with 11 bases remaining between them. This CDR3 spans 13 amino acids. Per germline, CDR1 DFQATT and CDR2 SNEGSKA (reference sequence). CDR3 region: CSASVQVTYEQYF. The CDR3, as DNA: TGCAGTGCTAGCGTCCAGGTAACCTACGAGCAGTACTTC.

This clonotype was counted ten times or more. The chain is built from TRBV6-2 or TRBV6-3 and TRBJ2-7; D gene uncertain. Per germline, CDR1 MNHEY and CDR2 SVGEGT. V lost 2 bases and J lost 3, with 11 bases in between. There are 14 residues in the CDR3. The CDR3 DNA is TGTGCCAGCAGTTACCGGACGGATAGCTACGAGCAGTACTTC. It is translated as CASSYRTDSYEQYF.

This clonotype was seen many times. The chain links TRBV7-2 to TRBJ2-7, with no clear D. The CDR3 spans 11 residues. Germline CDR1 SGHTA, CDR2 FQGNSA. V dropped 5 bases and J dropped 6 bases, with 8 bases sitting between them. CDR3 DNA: TGTGCCAGCAGCCAATCGATCGAGCAGTACTTC. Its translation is CASSQSIEQYF. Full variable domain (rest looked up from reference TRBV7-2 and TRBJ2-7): GAGVSQSPSNKVTEKGKDVELRCDPISGHTALYWYRQSLGQGLEFLIYFQGNSAPDKSGLPSDRFSAERTGGSVSTLTIQRTQQEDSAVYLCASSQSIEQYFGPGTRLTVT.

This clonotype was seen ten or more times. As DNA, the CDR3 is TGCGCCAGCAGCCAGGGGGGGCGTGTAGATACGCAGTATTTT. Protein product: CASSQGGRVDTQYF. The chain employs TRBV4-3 and TRBJ2-3; TRBD2 might be the D (7 bases). This CDR3 is 14 amino acids long. V lost 3 bases and J 5 bases, leaving 12 bases between the germline ends. Germline V lookup: CDR1 LGHNA, CDR2 YSLEER.

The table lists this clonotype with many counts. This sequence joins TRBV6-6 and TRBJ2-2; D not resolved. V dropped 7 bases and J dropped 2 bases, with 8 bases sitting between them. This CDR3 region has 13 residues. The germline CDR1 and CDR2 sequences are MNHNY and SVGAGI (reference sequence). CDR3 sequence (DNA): TGTGCCAGCAAGAGTTCCAACACCGGGGAGCTGTTTTTT. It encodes CASKSSNTGELFF.

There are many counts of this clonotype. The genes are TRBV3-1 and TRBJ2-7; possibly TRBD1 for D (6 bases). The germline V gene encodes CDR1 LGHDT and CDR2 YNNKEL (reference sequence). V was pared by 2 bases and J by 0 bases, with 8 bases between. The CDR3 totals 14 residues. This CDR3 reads CASSQLGASYEQYF. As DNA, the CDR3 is TGTGCCAGCAGCCAATTGGGGGCCTCCTACGAGCAGTACTTC.

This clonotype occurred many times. The CDR3 bases are TGTGCCAGCAGTGGAGGCGGGGGGGTCGGTGCGACCCAGTACTTC. It yields the protein CASSGGGGVGATQYF. The rearrangement uses TRBV2 and TRBJ2-5; 9 nucleotides match TRBD2. Per the germline V gene, CDR1 is SNHLY and CDR2 is FYNNEI. This CDR3 has 15 amino acids. V trimming: 4 bases; J trimming: 7 bases; junction bases outside the gene matches: 10.

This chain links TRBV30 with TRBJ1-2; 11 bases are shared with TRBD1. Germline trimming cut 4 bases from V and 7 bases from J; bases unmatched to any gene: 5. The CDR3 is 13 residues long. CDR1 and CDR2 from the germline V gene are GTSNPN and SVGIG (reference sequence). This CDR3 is CAWNWGTGGGYTF. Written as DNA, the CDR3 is TGTGCCTGGAACTGGGGGACAGGGGGTGGCTACACCTTC.

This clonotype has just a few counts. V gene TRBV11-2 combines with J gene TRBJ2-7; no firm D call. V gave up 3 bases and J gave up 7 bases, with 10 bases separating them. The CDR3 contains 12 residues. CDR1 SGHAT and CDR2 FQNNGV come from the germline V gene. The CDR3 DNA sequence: TGTGCCAGCAGCTTCGGCCAGAGGGAGCAGTACTTC. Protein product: CASSFGQREQYF.

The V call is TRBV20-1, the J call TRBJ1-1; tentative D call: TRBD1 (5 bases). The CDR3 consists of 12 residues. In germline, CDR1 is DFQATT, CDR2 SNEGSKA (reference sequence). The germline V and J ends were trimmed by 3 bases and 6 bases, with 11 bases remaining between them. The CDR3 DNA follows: TGCAGTGCTAGGAGGAGAGGGGCTGAAGCTTTCTTT. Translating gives CSARRRGAEAFF.

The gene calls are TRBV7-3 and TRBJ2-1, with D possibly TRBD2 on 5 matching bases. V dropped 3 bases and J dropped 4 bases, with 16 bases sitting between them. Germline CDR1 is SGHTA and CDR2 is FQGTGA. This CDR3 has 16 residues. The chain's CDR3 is CASSLSGPRLYNEQFF. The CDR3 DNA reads TGTGCCAGCAGCTTGAGCGGCCCCAGGCTTTACAATGAGCAGTTCTTC.

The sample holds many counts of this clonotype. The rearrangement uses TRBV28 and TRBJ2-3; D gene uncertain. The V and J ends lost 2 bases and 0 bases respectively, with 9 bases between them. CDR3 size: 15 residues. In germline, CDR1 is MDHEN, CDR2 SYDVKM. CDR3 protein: CASSLPRSSTDTQYF. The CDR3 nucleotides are TGTGCCAGCAGTTTACCCCGGTCCAGCACAGATACGCAGTATTTT.

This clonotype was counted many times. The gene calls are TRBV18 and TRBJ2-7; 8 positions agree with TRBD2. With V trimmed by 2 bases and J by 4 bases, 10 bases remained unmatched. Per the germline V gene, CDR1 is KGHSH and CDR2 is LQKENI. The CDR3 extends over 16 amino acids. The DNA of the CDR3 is TGTGCCAGCTCACCAACCTCAGCGGGGGACAAATACGAGCAGTACTTC. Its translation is CASSPTSAGDKYEQYF.

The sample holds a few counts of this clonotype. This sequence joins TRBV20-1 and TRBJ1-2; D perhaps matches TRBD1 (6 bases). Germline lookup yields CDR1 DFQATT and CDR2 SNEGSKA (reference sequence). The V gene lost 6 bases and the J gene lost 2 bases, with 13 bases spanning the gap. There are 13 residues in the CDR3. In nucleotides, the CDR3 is TGCAGTGCAATTAAGACAGGAAACTATGGCTACACCTTC. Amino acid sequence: CSAIKTGNYGYTF.

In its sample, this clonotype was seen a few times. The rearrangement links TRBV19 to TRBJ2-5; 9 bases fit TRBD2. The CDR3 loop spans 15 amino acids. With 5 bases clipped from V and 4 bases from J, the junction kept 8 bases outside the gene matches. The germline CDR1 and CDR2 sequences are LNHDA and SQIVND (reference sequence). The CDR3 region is CASSPDSGGVETQYF. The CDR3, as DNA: TGTGCCAGTAGTCCGGATAGCGGGGGAGTAGAGACCCAGTACTTC.

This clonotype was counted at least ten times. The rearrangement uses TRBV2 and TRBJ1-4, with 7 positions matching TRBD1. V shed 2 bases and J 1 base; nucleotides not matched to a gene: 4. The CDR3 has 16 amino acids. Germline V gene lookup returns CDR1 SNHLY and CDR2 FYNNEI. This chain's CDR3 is CASSERGGETNEKLFF. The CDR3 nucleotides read TGTGCCAGCAGTGAAAGAGGGGGCGAAACTAATGAAAAACTGTTTTTT.

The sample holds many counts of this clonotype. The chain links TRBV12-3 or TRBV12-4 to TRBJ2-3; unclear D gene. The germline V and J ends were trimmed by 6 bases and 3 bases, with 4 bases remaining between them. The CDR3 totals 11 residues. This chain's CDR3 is CASSLTDTQYF. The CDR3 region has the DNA TGTGCCAGCAGCTTGACAGATACGCAGTATTTT.

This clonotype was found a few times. The CDR3: CASSSWANTEAFF. CDR3 bases: TGTGCCAGCAGTTCATGGGCGAACACTGAAGCTTTCTTT. V usage is TRBV6-5 and J usage is TRBJ1-1, with D unclear. Trimming stripped 4 bases from V and 1 base from J, with 7 bases between. The CDR3 runs to 13 residues. CDR1 MNHEY and CDR2 SVGAGI come from the germline V gene.